The rows below give T cell receptor beta chains drawn from one sample of a study of identical twins. TCRdb used MiXCR to reprocess the 5' RACE reads, holding one entry per CDR3 protein. The top ten hold roughly 0.9% of the sample, which has about 720,000 distinct CDR3 sequences, 8.6% seen once. This sample was also put to use in a study of yellow fever vaccine responses in identical twins.

The sequencing sample was made of PBMCs. The receptors shown here come from a woman between 18 and 30 years old in good health. CDR3s include the opening cysteine and the closing phenylalanine or tryptophan. Fields, in order: clone size, J gene, V gene, D gene, CDR3 protein, CDR3 DNA. A D gene is named only where the DNA matches it firmly. Size tells how often a clone was seen (once, few, many) or the class of an expanded clone, and some rows leave it out.

>.|TRBJ2-5|TRBV27|TRBD2
CASSLAASGAWETQYF
TGTGCCAGCAGTTTAGCGGCTAGCGGCGCCTGGGAGACCCAGTACTTC
>few|TRBJ2-3|TRBV7-8|TRBD2
CASSQRLQGAGVDTQYF
TGTGCCAGCAGCCAACGGCTACAGGGAGCGGGAGTAGATACGCAGTATTTT
>.|TRBJ2-6|TRBV6-5|TRBD2
CASSSITSGSSGANVLTF
TGTGCCAGCAGTTCCATAACTAGCGGGAGCTCTGGGGCCAACGTCCTGACTTTC
>few|TRBJ2-2|TRBV7-9|.
CASRGLENTGELFF
TGTGCCAGCAGGGGGCTAGAGAACACCGGGGAGCTGTTTTTT
>.|TRBJ2-1|TRBV20-1|.
CSATRDNSNEQFF
TGCAGTGCTACGCGGGACAACTCCAATGAGCAGTTCTTC
>few|TRBJ2-2|TRBV28|.
CASSFGGGTGELFF
TGTGCCAGCAGTTTCGGGGGAGGAACCGGGGAGCTGTTTTTT
>many|TRBJ2-7|TRBV7-9|TRBD1
CASSLGTGVHEQYF
TGTGCCAGCAGCTTAGGGACAGGAGTCCACGAGCAGTACTTC
>few|TRBJ2-5|TRBV28|TRBD2
CASSEGTSGIKWTQYF
TGTGCCAGCAGTGAAGGGACTAGCGGGATCAAGTGGACCCAGTACTTC
>.|TRBJ2-3|TRBV12-3/TRBV12-4|.
CASRADSDTQYF
TGTGCCAGCAGGGCCGACAGTGATACGCAGTATTTT
>many|TRBJ2-1|TRBV5-1|TRBD2
CASSMLPPGLAGGPEQFF
TGCGCCAGCAGCATGCTCCCTCCGGGACTAGCGGGGGGGCCCGAGCAGTTCTTC
>few|TRBJ1-2|TRBV6-1|.
CASSEKSGGYTF
TGTGCCAGCAGTGAAAAAAGTGGAGGCTACACCTTC
>many|TRBJ2-1|TRBV29-1|TRBD1
CSASTGSDEQFF
TGCAGCGCGTCGACAGGGTCGGATGAGCAGTTCTTC
>few|TRBJ1-5|TRBV15|.
CATSTGRQPQHF
TGTGCCACCAGCACGGGTCGCCAGCCCCAGCATTTT
>few|TRBJ1-6|TRBV5-1|TRBD1
CASRPPGTGNSPLHF
TGCGCCAGCAGACCTCCCGGGACAGGGAATTCACCCCTCCACTTT
>few|TRBJ2-3|TRBV2|TRBD2
CASRETSGGVIDTQYF
TGTGCCAGCAGGGAAACTAGCGGGGGGGTTATAGATACGCAGTATTTT
>few|TRBJ2-7|TRBV20-1|TRBD1
CSPRDRFPLEQYF
TGCAGTCCCCGGGACAGATTTCCGCTCGAGCAGTACTTC
>.|TRBJ2-1|TRBV2|TRBD2
CASSEEFRTSGNNEQFF
TGTGCCAGCAGTGAAGAGTTCCGGACTAGCGGGAACAATGAGCAGTTCTTC
>.|TRBJ2-5|TRBV7-7|TRBD2
CASSLRAGVFFRETQYF
TGTGCTAGCAGCTTGAGAGCGGGAGTTTTTTTCCGCGAGACCCAGTACTTC
>few|TRBJ2-1|TRBV29-1|.
CSVRMIDNEQFF
TGCAGCGTCCGAATGATTGACAATGAGCAGTTCTTC
>many|TRBJ2-7|TRBV4-2|TRBD2
CASSQVPAGESYEQYF
TGTGCCAGCAGCCAAGTCCCCGCGGGAGAATCCTACGAGCAGTACTTC
>.|TRBJ2-7|TRBV5-1|TRBD1
CASSLVQGQGHYRSDEQYF
TGCGCCAGCAGCTTGGTCCAGGGACAGGGACATTATAGGAGTGACGAGCAGTACTTC
>.|TRBJ2-2|TRBV7-6|.
CASSLGVPNTGELFF
TGTGCCAGCAGCTTAGGGGTTCCGAACACCGGGGAGCTGTTTTTT
>.|TRBJ2-5|TRBV6-2/TRBV6-3|.
CASSYGPLQETQYF
TGTGCCAGCAGTTATGGCCCCCTACAAGAGACCCAGTACTTC
>.|TRBJ2-5|TRBV6-2/TRBV6-3|.
CASGPGVWVQETQYF
TGTGCCAGCGGCCCTGGGGTCTGGGTCCAAGAGACCCAGTACTTC
>.|TRBJ2-6|TRBV12-3/TRBV12-4|TRBD1
CASSGTGAGANVLTF
TGTGCCAGCAGTGGAACAGGGGCCGGGGCCAACGTCCTGACTTTC
>.|TRBJ2-2|TRBV6-1|TRBD2
CARGGTSNTGELFF
TGTGCCCGAGGGGGGACTAGCAACACCGGGGAGCTGTTTTTT
>.|TRBJ1-1|TRBV5-1|.
CASSLEMVARTEAFF
TGCGCCAGCAGCTTGGAAATGGTGGCCCGCACTGAAGCTTTCTTT
>many|TRBJ2-7|TRBV10-2|.
CATQTGIGSEQYF
TGCGCCACCCAGACAGGCATAGGTTCCGAGCAGTACTTC
>many|TRBJ1-2|TRBV6-6|.
CASTLGYGYTF
TGTGCCAGCACGCTCGGCTATGGCTACACCTTC
>.|TRBJ2-7|TRBV28|TRBD1
CASNRGDRVFEQYF
TGTGCCAGCAACCGGGGGGACAGGGTTTTCGAGCAGTACTTC
>many|TRBJ1-4|TRBV7-6|.
CASSLGPVTADEKLFF
TGTGCCAGCAGCTTAGGGCCTGTGACAGCGGATGAAAAACTGTTTTTT
>many|TRBJ2-1|TRBV9|TRBD2
CASSVYPVETSGYNEQFF
TGTGCCAGCAGCGTATATCCGGTCGAGACTAGCGGCTACAATGAGCAGTTCTTC
>.|TRBJ1-6|TRBV7-2|.
CASRPQQGSQNSPLHF
TGTGCCAGCAGGCCTCAGCAGGGGTCCCAAAATTCACCCCTCCACTTT
>many|TRBJ2-1|TRBV5-1|TRBD1
CASSPGTGVYNEQFF
TGCGCCAGCAGCCCCGGGACAGGGGTCTACAATGAGCAGTTCTTC
>few|TRBJ2-3|TRBV20-1|.
CSARAPRRPFLTDTQYF
TGCAGTGCTAGAGCCCCCCGCCGACCATTCCTCACAGATACGCAGTATTTT
>.|TRBJ2-7|TRBV4-2|.
CASSQGWDPAYEQYF
TGTGCCAGCAGCCAAGGCTGGGACCCTGCCTACGAGCAGTACTTC
>few|TRBJ2-5|TRBV5-8|TRBD2
CASSSQGLAGEETQYF
TGTGCCAGCAGCTCACAGGGACTAGCGGGGGAAGAGACCCAGTACTTC
>.|TRBJ2-4|TRBV27|.
CASSLSNQNIQYF
TGTGCCAGCAGTTTATCGAACCAAAACATTCAGTACTTC
>.|TRBJ1-5|TRBV12-3/TRBV12-4|.
CASTDGVQPQHF
TGTGCCAGCACCGACGGGGTTCAGCCCCAGCATTTT
>many|TRBJ1-3|TRBV29-1|.
CSVGLSSGNTIYF
TGCAGCGTCGGACTCAGCTCTGGAAACACCATATATTTT
>few|TRBJ2-3|TRBV3-1|.
CASSQSSGTDTQYF
TGTGCCAGCAGCCAATCCTCCGGCACAGATACGCAGTATTTT
>few|TRBJ2-3|TRBV27|.
CASSLLGQRVRTDTQYF
TGTGCCAGCAGTTTATTGGGTCAGCGGGTACGCACAGATACGCAGTATTTT
>few|TRBJ2-1|TRBV20-1|.
CSASLAGLGNEQFF
TGCAGTGCTAGTCTGGCGGGACTGGGGAATGAGCAGTTCTTC
>many|TRBJ2-7|TRBV15|.
CATSRDLSYEQYF
TGTGCCACCAGCAGAGATTTAAGTTACGAGCAGTACTTC
>few|TRBJ2-7|TRBV30|.
CAWRGQGVAYEQYF
TGTGCCTGGAGAGGTCAGGGTGTGGCCTACGAGCAGTACTTC